The 31 T cell receptor beta chains below come from one sample, sequenced in a study of T cells after yellow fever vaccination (dated by TCRdb to about 2019). Sample treatment or condition, as interpreted from the label and publication: live attenuated yellow fever vaccine strain. The library was prepared using 5' RACE. The listed sequencing device is Illumina HiSeq 2500. The raw public data were reprocessed by TCRdb itself: fastp quality trimming at Q25, MiXCR clonotype calling, in-frame beta chains only. Rows merge per CDR3 protein into single entries with the most common DNA and genes. This sample holds 550,000 to 750,000 distinct CDR3 sequences; roughly 13% were observed only once. The leading ten clones occupy over 12% of the sample. The material sequenced was PBMCs, taken on the day of the yellow fever booster vaccination. The receptor set was obtained from a man aged 25-40 years who received the YFV17D yellow fever vaccine.

This clonotype was counted many times. V is TRBV3-1 and J is TRBJ2-1; TRBD2 is a possible D gene (7 bases). Germline V gene data show CDR1 as LGHDT and CDR2 as YNNKEL (reference sequence). V was clipped by 4 bases and J by 6 bases, with 13 bases between them. There are 14 residues in the CDR3. CDR3 DNA: TGTGCCAGCAGCCTGGGAGGGGGGGGCAATGAGCAGTTCTTC. Translated: CASSLGGGGNEQFF.

This clonotype was seen a few times. This chain links TRBV6-5 with TRBJ2-7; 10 positions match TRBD1. With V trimmed by 0 bases and J by 0 bases, 5 bases remained unmatched. Per the germline V gene, CDR1 is MNHEY and CDR2 is SVGAGI. The CDR3 consists of 17 residues. Here the CDR3 reads CASSYSSGTGASYEQYF. The CDR3 DNA is TGTGCCAGCAGTTACTCGTCCGGGACAGGGGCCTCCTACGAGCAGTACTTC.

This clonotype was found a few times. The chain links TRBV5-1 to TRBJ2-1; D call uncertain. This CDR3 region has 12 residues. V was shortened by 4 bases and J by 10 bases, with 12 bases between the two germline ends. The germline V gene encodes CDR1 SGHRS and CDR2 YFSETQ. Written as DNA, the CDR3 is TGCGCCAGCAGCCGACCAGCTCCGGAGCAGTTCTTC. Its translation: CASSRPAPEQFF.

The chain recombines TRBV7-9 with TRBJ2-1, with a possible D match to TRBD1 (6 bases). CDR1 SEHNR and CDR2 FQNEAQ come from the germline V gene (reference sequence). The length of the CDR3 is 14 residues. The V gene lost 2 bases and the J gene lost 6 bases, with 11 bases spanning the gap. CDR3 bases: TGTGCCAGCAGCTTATTGGACAGCATCAATGAGCAGTTCTTC. The encoded protein is CASSLLDSINEQFF. The full variable domain, rest sourced from reference TRBV7-9 and TRBJ2-1, is DTGVSQNPRHKITKRGQNVTFRCDPISEHNRLYWYRQTLGQGPEFLTYFQNEAQLEKSRLLSDRFSAERPKGSFSTLEIQRTEQGDSAMYLCASSLLDSINEQFFGPGTRLTVL.

The chain employs TRBV11-2 and TRBJ2-5; D not certain. The CDR3 covers 13 residues. V was cut by 1 base and J by 13 bases, with 16 bases left in between. Germline V gene sequence: CDR1 SGHAT, CDR2 FQNNGV. The CDR3 region is CASSLGEVERTYF. The CDR3 DNA sequence: TGTGCCAGCAGCTTAGGCGAGGTGGAGAGAACGTACTTC.

V is TRBV7-8 and J is TRBJ2-1, with 7 bases that match TRBD2. CDR1 SGHVS and CDR2 FQNEAQ come from the germline V gene. V trimming: 5 bases; J trimming: 2 bases; junction bases outside the gene matches: 9. The CDR3 length is 16 residues. The DNA of the CDR3 is TGTGCCAGCAGCCCCCTTGGGAGCGGGGCCTACAATGAGCAGTTCTTC. It yields the protein CASSPLGSGAYNEQFF.

The sample holds many counts of this clonotype. The chain recombines TRBV7-2 with TRBJ2-7; 11 bases agree with TRBD2. This CDR3 spans 15 amino acids. The junction had 6 bases not matched to a gene; V was cut back by 1 base and J by 7 bases. Germline assignment: CDR1 SGHTA and CDR2 FQGNSA. The CDR3 sequence: CASSLDPSGGREQYF. The CDR3 DNA is TGTGCCAGCAGCTTAGACCCTAGCGGGGGGCGGGAGCAGTACTTC.

This clonotype was seen more than once but under ten times. The chain carries TRBV6-2 or TRBV6-3 and TRBJ2-1, with 7 bases identical to TRBD2. The ends lost 8 bases at V and 6 bases at J; junction bases unmatched: 13. Germline CDR1 MNHEY, CDR2 SVGEGT. The CDR3 is 15 amino acids. The CDR3 loop is CASGLRGWASNEQFF. The CDR3 DNA reads TGTGCCAGCGGTTTGCGGGGGTGGGCAAGCAATGAGCAGTTCTTC.

This clonotype was seen a handful of times. The chain couples TRBV7-9 to TRBJ1-1; 10 nucleotides match TRBD1. CDR3 length: 14 amino acids. V lost 5 bases and J lost 4; bases outside the gene matches: 4. The germline CDR1 and CDR2 sequences are SEHNR and FQNEAQ (reference sequence). The CDR3 DNA follows: TGTGCCAGCAGCAGACAGGGGGCTGTCACTGAAGCTTTCTTT. Amino acids: CASSRQGAVTEAFF.

This chain joins TRBV6-5 and TRBJ2-2; 10 bases fit TRBD1. The junction had 6 bases not matched to a gene; V was cut back by 2 bases and J by 6 bases. CDR1 and CDR2 (germline): MNHEY, SVGAGI. The CDR3 sequence is 16 residues long. The CDR3 coding sequence is TGTGCCAGCAGTTACATCGCTGGACAGGGGGCCGGGGAGCTGTTTTTT. Encoded protein: CASSYIAGQGAGELFF.

V usage is TRBV19 and J usage is TRBJ2-7; 9 bases are a match to TRBD1. The germline CDR1 and CDR2 sequences are LNHDA and SQIVND (reference sequence). The CDR3 is made up of 15 amino acids. J was trimmed by 4 bases and V by 6 bases; bases with no gene match: 10. CDR3 protein: CASRNRDRAPYEQYF. The CDR3 DNA reads as TGTGCCAGTAGGAACCGGGACAGGGCACCTTACGAGCAGTACTTC.

This clonotype has a handful of counts. This chain links TRBV3-1 with TRBJ2-3; D gene unclear. The V gene lost 2 bases and the J gene lost 6 bases, with 12 bases spanning the gap. The germline CDR1 and CDR2 sequences are LGHDT and YNNKEL (reference sequence). The CDR3 runs to 14 residues. The CDR3 DNA reads TGTGCCAGCAGCCAACGGGCTAGTGGCGATACGCAGTATTTT. Translated: CASSQRASGDTQYF.

This clonotype was seen more than once but under ten times. The rearrangement links TRBV5-1 to TRBJ1-1, with TRBD1 as a possible D gene (6 bases). Germline V gives CDR1 SGHRS, CDR2 YFSETQ. V shed 2 bases and J shed 4 bases, with 12 bases lying between them. The CDR3 runs to 14 residues. The CDR3 spells CASSFTQGSTEAFF. In nucleotides, the CDR3 is TGCGCCAGCAGCTTTACACAGGGCTCCACTGAAGCTTTCTTT.

The rearrangement joins TRBV7-9 to TRBJ2-1; 9 bases line up with TRBD1. Germline V gives CDR1 SEHNR, CDR2 FQNEAQ (reference sequence). J was trimmed by 7 bases and V by 4 bases; bases with no gene match: 14. The CDR3 runs to 17 residues. CDR3 sequence (DNA): TGTGCCAGCAGCTCCCCACAAGGGACAGGGTCTAGTAATGAGCAGTTCTTC. Its translation: CASSSPQGTGSSNEQFF.

V gene TRBV28 combines with J gene TRBJ1-1; D not certain. The CDR3 covers 15 residues. Per the germline V gene, CDR1 is MDHEN and CDR2 is SYDVKM. Between the trimmed V and J ends, which lost 1 base and 0 bases, there was a span of 9 bases. The CDR3 DNA is TGTGCCAGCAGTTTATCTCATCGCATGAACACTGAAGCTTTCTTT. It yields the protein CASSLSHRMNTEAFF.

The J gene is TRBJ2-5, the V gene TRBV5-1, with D maybe TRBD2 (6 bases). Germline-derived CDR1 and CDR2 are SGHRS and YFSETQ. Trimming pared 4 bases from V and 6 bases from J, leaving 16 bases between. The CDR3 loop spans 14 amino acids. CDR3 amino acids: CASSNQGGVKTQYF. The CDR3 nucleotides are TGCGCCAGCAGCAACCAGGGAGGAGTAAAGACCCAGTACTTC. Full variable domain (remainder filled in from reference TRBV5-1 and TRBJ2-5): KAGVTQTPRYLIKTRGQQVTLSCSPISGHRSVSWYQQTPGQGLQFLFEYFSETQRNKGNFPGRFSGRQFSNSRSEMNVSTLELGDSALYLCASSNQGGVKTQYFGPGTRLLVL.

The table lists this clonotype with a few counts. This chain joins TRBV3-1 and TRBJ2-1; 8 bases are a match to TRBD1. Per the germline V gene, CDR1 is LGHDT and CDR2 is YNNKEL (reference sequence). J gave up 1 base and V 1 base, and 6 bases lay outside the gene matches. The CDR3 covers 17 residues. CDR3 loop: CASSQALGQGSYNEQFF. The DNA of the CDR3 is TGTGCCAGCAGCCAAGCCCTCGGACAGGGTTCCTACAATGAGCAGTTCTTC.

The V gene is TRBV2, the J gene TRBJ2-2; TRBD1 agrees at 10 bases. V lost 7 bases to trimming and J lost 6 bases; unmatched junction nucleotides: 8. Germline lookup yields CDR1 SNHLY and CDR2 FYNNEI. The CDR3 contains 15 residues. The CDR3 sequence: CASINGDRGPGELFF. In nucleotides, the CDR3 is TGTGCCAGCATCAACGGGGACAGGGGCCCCGGGGAGCTGTTTTTT.

The table lists this clonotype with a few counts. This chain uses TRBV4-3 with TRBJ1-5; weak D call: TRBD1 (5 bases). The length of the CDR3 is 18 residues. The V end was cut by 0 bases, the J end by 7 bases, with 22 bases between. Germline CDR1 LGHNA, CDR2 YSLEER. CDR3 region: CASSQDKASGGGVQPQHF. CDR3 nucleotide sequence: TGCGCCAGCAGCCAAGATAAGGCTTCCGGGGGAGGGGTGCAGCCCCAGCATTTT.

This clonotype was detected a few times. The V call is TRBV9, the J call TRBJ2-3; 10 bases match TRBD2. The ends lost 7 bases at V and 6 bases at J; junction bases unmatched: 11. Germline V gene sequence: CDR1 SGDLS, CDR2 YYNGEE. The length of the CDR3 is 15 residues. In DNA, the CDR3 is TGTGCCAGCGCCCCTACTAGCGGGAAGGCTGATACGCAGTATTTT. This sequence encodes CASAPTSGKADTQYF.

This clonotype occurred a few times. The gene calls are TRBV27 and TRBJ2-1, with 11 nucleotides matching TRBD2. CDR1 is MNHEY, CDR2 SMNVEV, per germline (reference sequence). This CDR3 contains 18 residues. After removal of 2 bases from V and 4 bases from J, the junction contained 10 bases not matched to a gene. The CDR3 sequence is CASSLTGRGLAEYNEQFF. The CDR3 DNA reads as TGTGCCAGCAGTTTAACAGGGCGGGGACTAGCGGAGTACAATGAGCAGTTCTTC.

This sequence joins TRBV18 and TRBJ2-5; D is unclear. Germline V CDR1 and CDR2: KGHSH, LQKENI. The CDR3 is made up of 13 amino acids. Trimming removed 3 bases from V and 5 bases from J, with 10 bases in between. In DNA, the CDR3 is TGTGCCAGCTCACCGGTTATCTCGGAGACCCAGTACTTC. It encodes CASSPVISETQYF.

The chain recombines TRBV29-1 with TRBJ1-4; 9 bases are a match to TRBD1. J lost 8 bases, V lost 4 bases, and 2 bases had no gene match. CDR3 size: 12 residues. Germline values: CDR1 SQVTM, CDR2 ANQGSEA. The CDR3 reads CSVGQGVEKLFF. The DNA for the CDR3 is TGCAGCGTTGGACAGGGGGTGGAAAAACTGTTTTTT.

The chain joins TRBV5-6 to TRBJ2-7, with a tentative D call TRBD1 (5 bases). V shed 4 bases and J shed 6 bases, with 14 bases lying between them. From germline, CDR1 is SGHDT and CDR2 YYEEEE. CDR3 length: 13 residues. The CDR3 DNA reads TGTGCCAGCAGCCTCATCGGACAAGTCGAGCAGTACTTC. Translated: CASSLIGQVEQYF. The complete variable domain, with remaining parts taken from reference TRBV5-6 and TRBJ2-7, reads DAGVTQSPTHLIKTRGQQVTLRCSPKSGHDTVSWYQQALGQGPQFIFQYYEEEERQRGNFPDRFSGHQFPNYSSELNVNALLLGDSALYLCASSLIGQVEQYFGPGTRLTVT.

This clonotype has at least ten counts. This rearrangement joins TRBV7-7 to TRBJ2-5; D call uncertain. The CDR3 has 16 residues. Germline-derived CDR1 and CDR2 are SSHAT and FNYEAQ (reference sequence). Trimming removed 2 bases at V and 3 bases at J, with 16 bases between. This chain's CDR3 is CASSLRRPGGKETQYF. CDR3 coding DNA: TGTGCCAGCAGCTTAAGAAGGCCCGGTGGGAAAGAGACCCAGTACTTC.

This chain uses TRBV10-3 with TRBJ2-5; 8 nucleotides match TRBD1. Germline CDR1 ENHRY, CDR2 SYGVKD. CDR3 size: 13 residues. With 7 bases clipped from V and 3 bases from J, the junction kept 4 bases outside the gene matches. CDR3 sequence reads: CAIKGQAEETQYF. The CDR3 nucleotides are TGTGCCATCAAGGGACAGGCTGAAGAGACCCAGTACTTC.

This clonotype was detected a few times. The genes are TRBV20-1 and TRBJ2-7, with D hard to call. The germline V gene encodes CDR1 DFQATT and CDR2 SNEGSKA (reference sequence). The length of the CDR3 is 14 residues. Trimming stripped 0 bases from V and 1 base from J, with 10 bases between. CDR3 protein: CSARDYAASYEQYF. The CDR3, as DNA: TGCAGTGCTAGAGATTATGCAGCTTCCTACGAGCAGTACTTC.

There are a few counts of this clonotype. V gene TRBV6-1 combines with J gene TRBJ2-5, with D tentatively TRBD2 (7 bases). Trimming removed 6 bases from V and 5 bases from J, with 16 bases in between. The CDR3 is 14 residues long. Germline CDR1 and CDR2: MNHNS and SASEGT. CDR3 amino acids: CASRRQGGGETQYF. The CDR3 coding sequence is TGTGCCAGCAGGCGACAAGGGGGGGGCGAGACCCAGTACTTC.

V gene TRBV5-1 combines with J gene TRBJ1-1; a weak D match, TRBD1 (6 bases). The CDR3 sequence is 14 residues long. CDR1 is SGHRS and CDR2 is YFSETQ in the germline V gene. Trimming took 1 base from V and 7 from J, leaving 14 bases between them. The CDR3 is CASSLTQGTGEAFF. CDR3 bases: TGCGCCAGCAGCTTGACCCAGGGGACTGGTGAAGCTTTCTTT.

This clonotype has only a few counts. This chain uses TRBV27 with TRBJ2-7, with TRBD2 matching 14 bases. The CDR3 sequence is 16 residues long. Looked up from germline, CDR1 is MNHEY and CDR2 is SMNVEV (reference sequence). V lost 6 bases to trimming and J lost 6 bases; unmatched junction nucleotides: 10. The CDR3 reads CASSSRLAGGPREQYF. CDR3 in DNA: TGTGCCAGCAGCTCCAGACTAGCGGGAGGGCCCCGCGAGCAGTACTTC.

The V and J genes are TRBV20-1 and TRBJ2-7, with D unclear. CDR1 and CDR2 (germline): DFQATT, SNEGSKA (reference sequence). The CDR3 length is 13 residues. V was clipped by 2 bases and J by 4 bases, with 12 bases between them. The CDR3, as DNA: TGCAGTGCTAGAAGCCAGACGCCATACGAGCAGTACTTC. It yields the protein CSARSQTPYEQYF.